The 22 T cell receptor beta chains listed next were all sequenced from one sample in a study of spatial heterogeneity in lung cancer (dated by TCRdb to between 2018 and 2020). Antigens of these TCRs are unknown. Study-wide conclusions, independent of this receptor: The tumor nonsynonymous mutation count correlated with the number of expanded intratumoral alpha and beta TCRs.

This sample's time point label indicates: sample taken at primary tumor resection. Libraries were constructed by 5' RACE. TCRdb names NextSeq 500 as the instrument used. The public reads were reanalyzed by TCRdb: fastp trimming at Q25, MiXCR alignment, in-frame beta chains only. Rows with one shared CDR3 protein collapse into an entry with the most common genes and DNA. Present in this sample are over 8,500 distinct CDR3 sequences, 14% of which were seen just once. The leading ten clones occupy 13% to 15% of the sample. The sequencing used lung tumor tissue, collected at surgery. The source is a male donor with early-stage non-small cell lung cancer.

This clonotype was found many times. Because the library targeted alpha chains, this beta chain is an off-target read whose size means little. The CDR3 protein is CASSSRGTGTYEQYF. For the CDR3, the DNA is TGTGCCAGCAGTTCGCGAGGGACAGGGACCTACGAGCAGTACTTC. The V and J genes are TRBV6-5 and TRBJ2-7; 9 bases fit TRBD1. The CDR3 totals 15 residues. V gave up 4 bases and J gave up 2 bases; unmatched junction bases: 6. Germline assignment: CDR1 MNHEY and CDR2 SVGAGI.

This clonotype was seen ten or more times. Found in a library prepared for alpha chains, this beta chain is an off-target read, and its abundance has little meaning. This chain joins TRBV12-3 or TRBV12-4 and TRBJ2-3; D perhaps matches TRBD2 (5 bases). This CDR3 contains 12 residues. V lost 8 bases and J lost 8, with 14 bases in between. The CDR3 nucleotides read TGTGCCAGCGGCCCAAAAGGAGGTACGCAGTATTTT. This codes for CASGPKGGTQYF.

By share of the sample, this clonotype is medium-sized (0.01 to 0.1%). This beta chain appears as a stray read in a library generated for alpha chains; its size is not informative. V is TRBV27 and J is TRBJ1-2, with a possible D match to TRBD1 (6 bases). Looked up from germline, CDR1 is MNHEY and CDR2 is SMNVEV (reference sequence). This CDR3 is 15 amino acids long. V was pared by 6 bases and J by 3 bases, with 17 bases between. CDR3 bases: TGTGCCAGCAGCTATTCAGGCGGGGGCGACTATGGCTACACCTTC. Its protein product is CASSYSGGGDYGYTF.

Many counts were recorded for this clonotype. The library was designed around alpha chains, so this beta chain is a stray read whose abundance carries little weight. This CDR3 reads CASKLHGTEAFF. CDR3 DNA sequence: TGTGCCAGCAAGCTACATGGCACTGAAGCTTTCTTT. The gene calls are TRBV12-3 or TRBV12-4 and TRBJ1-1; D gene unclear. This CDR3 has 12 amino acids. The V gene lost 7 bases and the J gene lost 4 bases, with 10 bases spanning the gap.

Many counts were recorded for this clonotype. A library made for alpha chains picked up this beta chain off target, so its size means little. The chain links TRBV20-1 to TRBJ2-7; 9 bases align to TRBD2. The CDR3 is 15 amino acids. CDR1 is DFQATT, CDR2 SNEGSKA, per germline (reference sequence). V trimming: 1 base; J trimming: 2 bases; junction bases outside the gene matches: 6. CDR3 bases: TGCAGTGCTAGAGTGGCGACTAGCGGCACCTACGAGCAGTACTTC. Encoded protein: CSARVATSGTYEQYF.

This clonotype was detected ten times or more. A library made for alpha chains picked up this beta chain off target, so its size means little. This chain uses TRBV18 with TRBJ2-1, with a weak D call TRBD2 (5 bases). Trimming removed 3 bases at V and 3 bases at J, with 12 bases between. Per the germline V gene, CDR1 is KGHSH and CDR2 is LQKENI. The CDR3 covers 15 residues. CDR3 sequence reads: CASSPPAVVYNEQFF. The CDR3 DNA sequence: TGTGCCAGCTCACCCCCAGCGGTGGTCTACAATGAGCAGTTCTTC.

A remark on this clonotype: This beta chain was picked up by a library intended for alpha chains and is off target, so its count carries little meaning. The chain is built from TRBV9 and TRBJ2-2; D uncertain. The CDR3 covers 14 residues. The germline CDR1 and CDR2 sequences are SGDLS and YYNGEE. Trimming shortened V by 1 base and J by 1 base, and 5 bases separated the two germline ends. The CDR3 spells CASSVMMNTGELFF. The CDR3 DNA reads TGTGCCAGCAGCGTAATGATGAACACCGGGGAGCTGTTTTTT.

At least ten counts were recorded for this clonotype. Found in a library prepared for alpha chains, this beta chain is an off-target read, and its abundance has little meaning. The chain links TRBV12-3 or TRBV12-4 to TRBJ1-2; D uncertain. The V and J ends lost 5 bases and 5 bases respectively, with 9 bases between them. The CDR3 spans 12 residues. CDR3 amino acids: CASSLAGYGYTF. In DNA, the CDR3 is TGTGCCAGCAGTCTGGCGGGTTATGGCTACACCTTC.

This clonotype appeared many times. Because this beta chain is a stray read in a library intended to capture alpha chains, its abundance should not be given much weight. The CDR3: CASSPQGDQPQHF. In nucleotides, the CDR3 is TGTGCCAGCAGCCCACAGGGGGATCAGCCCCAGCATTTT. The J gene is TRBJ1-5, the V gene TRBV7-2; 8 bases fit TRBD1. This CDR3 region has 13 residues. The V gene's germline CDR1 is SGHTA and CDR2 FQGNSA. V shed 5 bases, J shed 5 bases, and the junction held 2 bases outside the gene matches.

This clonotype is judged medium-sized. Found in a library prepared for alpha chains, this beta chain is an off-target read, and its abundance has little meaning. The V call is TRBV6-6, the J call TRBJ1-4; TRBD1 agrees at 8 bases. From germline, CDR1 is MNHNY and CDR2 SVGAGI (reference sequence). The J segment lost 8 bases and the V segment lost 0 bases, leaving 5 bases of the junction unmatched. CDR3 length: 15 amino acids. This CDR3 is CASSYSGQGWEKLFF. Written as DNA, the CDR3 is TGTGCCAGCAGTTACTCCGGACAGGGTTGGGAAAAACTGTTTTTT.

This clonotype has at least ten counts. A library prepared for alpha chains yielded this beta chain as an off-target read; its size is of little meaning. The rearrangement uses TRBV12-3 or TRBV12-4 and TRBJ1-2; D call uncertain. The CDR3 runs to 13 residues. V shed 7 bases and J shed 2 bases, with 11 bases lying between them. In DNA, the CDR3 is TGTGCCAGCACCAAAGAAGGGAACTATGGCTACACCTTC. This codes for CASTKEGNYGYTF.

This clonotype occurred many times. This beta chain is off target for a library built for alpha chains, so its abundance means little. The chain joins TRBV7-8 to TRBJ2-6; D not resolved. Germline V gene data show CDR1 as SGHVS and CDR2 as FQNEAQ. Trimming stripped 5 bases from V and 1 base from J, with 12 bases between. The CDR3 has 16 residues. This CDR3 reads CASSVPELSGANVLTF. CDR3 DNA sequence: TGTGCCAGCAGCGTACCTGAGCTATCTGGGGCCAACGTCCTGACTTTC.

In its sample, this clonotype is medium-sized. For a library built for alpha chains, this beta chain is a stray read; little rests on its size. The rearrangement links TRBV13 to TRBJ2-5, with D possibly being TRBD2 (6 bases). Trimming stripped 5 bases from V and 1 base from J, with 11 bases between. The CDR3 spans 14 residues. The V gene's germline CDR1 is PRHDT and CDR2 FYEKMQ (reference sequence). CDR3 nucleotides: TGTGCCAGCAGCGTCCGGGACTTCCAAGAGACCCAGTACTTC. Translation gives CASSVRDFQETQYF.

By sample fraction, this clonotype is medium-sized (0.01 to 0.1%). This beta chain represents an off-target read in a library built for alpha chains; its size is of limited meaning. The chain carries TRBV2 and TRBJ1-5; TRBD1 agrees at 11 bases. The junction had 6 bases not matched to a gene; V was cut back by 6 bases and J by 5 bases. Germline values: CDR1 SNHLY, CDR2 FYNNEI. This CDR3 comprises 15 residues. The CDR3 region is CASRDGTGGYQPQHF. The CDR3 DNA follows: TGTGCCAGCAGGGACGGGACAGGGGGTTATCAGCCCCAGCATTTT.

This clonotype was seen repeatedly, ten times or more. The library was prepared for alpha chains; this beta chain is a stray read, so its frequency means little. The rearrangement joins TRBV7-8 to TRBJ1-4, with D uncertain. V lost 0 bases and J 8 bases, leaving 16 bases between the germline ends. The CDR3 covers 16 residues. CDR1 and CDR2 (germline): SGHVS, FQNEAQ. The CDR3 coding sequence is TGTGCCAGCAGCTTAGCGGACGGACTAATTCGGGAAAAACTGTTTTTT. It yields the protein CASSLADGLIREKLFF.

As for this clonotype: The size of this beta chain means little, since it is a stray read in a library made for alpha chains. CDR3 DNA sequence: TGTGCCAGCAGTATATCGCCGGGACAGGGAAGTACTACTGAAGCTTTCTTT. It yields the protein CASSISPGQGSTTEAFF. The chain links TRBV6-6 to TRBJ1-1, with TRBD1 identical over 9 bases. Germline V gene data show CDR1 as MNHNY and CDR2 as SVGAGI (reference sequence). This CDR3 comprises 17 residues. J lost 5 bases, V lost 5 bases, and 15 bases had no gene match.

This clonotype was recorded at least ten times. Being off target in a library aimed at alpha chains, this beta chain has a size of little meaning. This chain links TRBV6-5 with TRBJ1-5; 8 positions match TRBD1. The CDR3 is made up of 15 amino acids. The germline V gene encodes CDR1 MNHEY and CDR2 SVGAGI. V lost 5 bases, J lost 3 bases, and 6 bases stayed unmatched. The chain's CDR3 is CASSLGQANNQPQHF. In DNA form, the CDR3 reads TGTGCCAGCAGTCTGGGACAGGCGAACAATCAGCCCCAGCATTTT.

The sample holds one count of this clonotype. This beta chain was picked up by a library intended for alpha chains and is off target, so its count carries little meaning. This chain uses TRBV28 with TRBJ1-1; 7 bases match TRBD1. J gave up 6 bases and V 6 bases, and 7 bases lay outside the gene matches. The CDR3 length is 13 residues. CDR1 MDHEN and CDR2 SYDVKM come from the germline V gene. The CDR3 nucleotides read TGTGCCAGCAGAAAAGGACAGGAACCTGAAGCTTTCTTT. As protein: CASRKGQEPEAFF.

This clonotype is classed as medium-sized. This beta chain represents an off-target read in a library built for alpha chains; its size is of limited meaning. The chain's CDR3 is CSVDRGVSGADTQYF. The CDR3 DNA sequence: TGCAGCGTTGACCGCGGGGTCTCCGGGGCAGATACGCAGTATTTT. The rearrangement links TRBV29-1 to TRBJ2-3; perhaps TRBD2 as D (6 bases). Trimming removed 3 bases from V and 4 bases from J, with 17 bases in between. Germline CDR1 reads SQVTM; CDR2 reads ANQGSEA. This CDR3 spans 15 amino acids.

This clonotype has at least ten counts. As an off-target read in a library built for alpha chains, this beta chain has a frequency of little significance. The rearrangement uses TRBV7-2 and TRBJ2-7; 10 nucleotides line up with TRBD1. The trim removed 4 bases at V and 4 bases at J, leaving 4 bases unmatched. Germline loops: CDR1 SGHTA, CDR2 FQGNSA. The length of the CDR3 is 14 residues. CDR3 bases: TGTGCCAGCAGCTCCGGGACAGGGGATTACGAGCAGTACTTC. Its translation is CASSSGTGDYEQYF.

The table lists this clonotype with many counts. This beta chain slipped into a library made for alpha chains as a stray read, so its size is not meaningful. This rearrangement joins TRBV4-2 to TRBJ1-2; TRBD1 matches 8 bases. Germline V CDR1 and CDR2: LGHNA, YNFKEQ. The CDR3 has 16 amino acids. V was pared by 0 bases and J by 0 bases, with 3 bases of the junction left unmatched. The CDR3 bases are TGTGCCAGCAGCCAAGAAGGGGGACAGGCTAACTATGGCTACACCTTC. It encodes CASSQEGGQANYGYTF.

This clonotype was observed at least ten times. The library was designed around alpha chains, so this beta chain is a stray read whose abundance carries little weight. The chain links TRBV7-8 to TRBJ1-1, with TRBD1 as a possible D gene (6 bases). The CDR3 contains 14 residues. CDR1 is SGHVS, CDR2 FQNEAQ, per germline. Deletions cut 4 bases from V and 0 bases from J, with 9 bases between. In nucleotides, the CDR3 is TGTGCCAGCAGCTACGGACAGCTGAACACTGAAGCTTTCTTT. Its translation: CASSYGQLNTEAFF.